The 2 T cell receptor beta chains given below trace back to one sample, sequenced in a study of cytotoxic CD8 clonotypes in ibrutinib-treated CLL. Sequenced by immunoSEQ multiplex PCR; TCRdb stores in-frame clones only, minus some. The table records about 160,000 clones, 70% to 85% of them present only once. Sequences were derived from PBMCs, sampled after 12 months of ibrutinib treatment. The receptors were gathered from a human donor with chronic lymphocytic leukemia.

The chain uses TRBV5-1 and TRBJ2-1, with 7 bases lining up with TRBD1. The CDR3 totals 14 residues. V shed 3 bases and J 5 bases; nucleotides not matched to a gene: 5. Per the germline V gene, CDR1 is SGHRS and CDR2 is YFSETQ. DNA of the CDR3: TGCGCCAGCAGCTGGGGGACAGCCGACAATGAGCAGTTCTTC. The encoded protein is CASSWGTADNEQFF. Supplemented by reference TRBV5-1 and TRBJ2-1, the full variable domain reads KAGVTQTPRYLIKTRGQQVTLSCSPISGHRSVSWYQQTPGQGLQFLFEYFSETQRNKGNFPGRFSGRQFSNSRSEMNVSTLELGDSALYLCASSWGTADNEQFFGPGTRLTVL.

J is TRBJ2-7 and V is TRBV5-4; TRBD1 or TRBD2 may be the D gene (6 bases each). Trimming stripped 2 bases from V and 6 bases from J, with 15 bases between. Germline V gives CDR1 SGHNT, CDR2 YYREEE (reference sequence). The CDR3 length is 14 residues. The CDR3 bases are TGTGCCAGCAGCTTCCGTCAGGGGCGGGGCGAGCAGTACTTC. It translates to CASSFRQGRGEQYF.